The 29 T cell receptor beta chains below come from one sample, sequenced in a study of spatial heterogeneity in lung cancer. These receptors have no known antigen. TCRdb used MiXCR to reprocess the 5' RACE reads, holding one entry per CDR3 protein. There are about 13,000 distinct CDR3 sequences in the sample; approximately 3% occur only once, and roughly a sixth lies in the top ten. Whole-study findings and limits: Expanded alpha and beta TCR counts within tumors tracked tumor mutation counts.

As for time point: sample taken at primary tumor resection. This sample comprised lung tumor tissue, obtained at surgery. The source of these receptors is a male donor with early-stage non-small cell lung cancer.

There are many counts of this clonotype. V is TRBV6-2 or TRBV6-3 and J is TRBJ1-1, with D perhaps matching TRBD1 (5 bases). Looked up from germline, CDR1 is MNHEY and CDR2 is SVGEGT. The CDR3 contains 15 residues. Trimming took off 2 bases at V and 1 base at J, with 11 bases between the two ends. CDR3: CASSYGGAGNTEAFF. In DNA form, the CDR3 reads TGTGCCAGCAGTTACGGAGGGGCGGGGAACACTGAAGCTTTCTTT.

J is TRBJ1-1 and V is TRBV6-2 or TRBV6-3; TRBD1 agrees at 7 bases. This CDR3 has 12 residues. The trim removed 9 bases at V and 1 base at J, leaving 2 bases unmatched. Germline values: CDR1 MNHEY, CDR2 SVGEGT. The CDR3 sequence is CASRTGNTEAFF. The CDR3 DNA is TGTGCCAGTAGGACAGGGAACACTGAAGCTTTCTTT.

This clonotype came up many times. DNA for the CDR3: TGTGCCAGCATAAAACAGGGGATCGGGTTTGGCTACACCTTC. Translation: CASIKQGIGFGYTF. The chain has TRBV6-5 and TRBJ1-2, with TRBD1 identical over 7 bases. This CDR3 contains 14 residues. V dropped 7 bases and J dropped 7; count of bases not matched to a gene: 12. Germline-derived CDR1 and CDR2 are MNHEY and SVGAGI.

This clonotype has a count of ten or more. The V call is TRBV18, the J call TRBJ2-2, with 9 bases aligning to TRBD1. The CDR3 has 16 amino acids. The germline V gene encodes CDR1 KGHSH and CDR2 LQKENI. With 4 bases clipped from V and 3 bases from J, the junction kept 6 bases outside the gene matches. The CDR3 DNA sequence: TGTGCCAGCTCACTTAACAGGGGGCGCGACACCGGGGAGCTGTTTTTT. Protein: CASSLNRGRDTGELFF.

This clonotype was seen many times. The rearrangement joins TRBV6-6 to TRBJ2-7, with TRBD1 matching 10 bases. J gave up 4 bases and V 7 bases, and 10 bases lay outside the gene matches. Germline assignment: CDR1 MNHNY and CDR2 SVGAGI (reference sequence). The CDR3 length is 15 residues. The CDR3 sequence: CASITTGTGAYEQYF. CDR3 nucleotides: TGTGCCAGCATCACGACCGGGACAGGGGCTTACGAGCAGTACTTC.

This clonotype was counted many times. V usage is TRBV6-6 and J usage is TRBJ2-3; maybe TRBD2 (6 bases). The germline CDR1 and CDR2 sequences are MNHNY and SVGAGI (reference sequence). The CDR3 is 14 amino acids. The V gene lost 7 bases and the J gene lost 2 bases, with 13 bases spanning the gap. The CDR3 DNA reads as TGTGCCAGCAAGGATTGGGGGGACACAGATACGCAGTATTTT. Its translation is CASKDWGDTDTQYF.

At least ten counts were recorded for this clonotype. The chain uses TRBV6-5 and TRBJ2-3; D is perhaps TRBD1 (6 bases). From germline, CDR1 is MNHEY and CDR2 SVGAGI. Trimming took 5 bases from V and 2 from J, leaving 14 bases between them. The CDR3 runs 15 residues. In DNA, the CDR3 is TGTGCCAGCAGTCTCCGAAACAGGGCCACAGATACGCAGTATTTT. Protein product: CASSLRNRATDTQYF.

This clonotype was recorded many times. The J gene is TRBJ2-1, the V gene TRBV25-1; D not certain. The V gene lost 6 bases and the J gene lost 2 bases, with 14 bases spanning the gap. This CDR3 contains 15 residues. The germline V gene encodes CDR1 MGHDK and CDR2 SYGVNS. DNA for the CDR3: TGTGCCAGCAGAGACAAACTGGCGGCCTACAATGAGCAGTTCTTC. Translation gives CASRDKLAAYNEQFF.

This clonotype occurred many times. This chain links TRBV5-1 with TRBJ2-1; 8 bases match TRBD2. With V trimmed by 3 bases and J by 0 bases, 5 bases remained unmatched. The CDR3 totals 16 residues. The germline gives CDR1 SGHRS, CDR2 YFSETQ. CDR3 sequence reads: CASSYVAGSSYNEQFF. The CDR3 DNA reads as TGCGCCAGCAGCTACGTAGCGGGGAGCTCCTACAATGAGCAGTTCTTC.

This clonotype was picked up many times. The genes are TRBV3-1 and TRBJ1-5, with D maybe TRBD1 (5 bases). The length of the CDR3 is 15 residues. Looked up from germline, CDR1 is LGHDT and CDR2 is YNNKEL (reference sequence). Trimming left V 0 bases short and J 9 bases short, with 15 bases between. This CDR3 reads CASSQESGTVRPQHF. CDR3 DNA sequence: TGTGCCAGCAGCCAAGAGTCCGGGACGGTCCGGCCCCAGCATTTT. Complete variable domain (other parts from reference TRBV3-1 and TRBJ1-5): DTAVSQTPKYLVTQMGNDKSIKCEQNLGHDTMYWYKQDSKKFLKIMFSYNNKELIINETVPNRFSPKSPDKAHLNLHINSLELGDSAVYFCASSQESGTVRPQHFGDGTRLSIL.

This clonotype qualifies as medium-sized. This chain links TRBV28 with TRBJ2-1; possibly TRBD1 for D (6 bases). This CDR3 contains 15 residues. The germline V gene has CDR1 MDHEN and CDR2 SYDVKM. V lost 7 bases and J lost 4, with 17 bases in between. This CDR3 reads CASIRDTLHYNEQFF. The DNA for the CDR3 is TGTGCCAGCATCCGGGACACACTCCATTACAATGAGCAGTTCTTC.

This clonotype is medium-sized in the sample. The chain has TRBV10-3 and TRBJ2-3, with D possibly being TRBD2 (7 bases). The V end lost 7 bases, the J end lost 4 bases, and 12 bases lay between the germline ends. The CDR3 has 13 amino acids. Germline V gives CDR1 ENHRY, CDR2 SYGVKD. In DNA, the CDR3 is TGTGCCATCAAAGAGGGGGGGCCAGATACGCAGTATTTT. It translates to CAIKEGGPDTQYF.

V usage is TRBV27 and J usage is TRBJ1-4; no firm D call. CDR1 is MNHEY and CDR2 is SMNVEV in the germline V gene (reference sequence). V dropped 2 bases and J dropped 8 bases, with 12 bases sitting between them. The CDR3 runs to 14 residues. CDR3 amino acids: CASSLNGFGEKLFF. For the CDR3, the DNA is TGTGCCAGCAGTTTAAATGGTTTTGGGGAAAAACTGTTTTTT.

This clonotype was observed many times. The V gene is TRBV7-9, the J gene TRBJ1-5; 7 positions agree with TRBD1. The CDR3 spans 13 residues. With 6 bases clipped from V and 5 bases from J, the junction kept 4 bases outside the gene matches. The V gene's germline CDR1 is SEHNR and CDR2 FQNEAQ (reference sequence). CDR3 sequence reads: CASSLGQHQPQHF. CDR3 nucleotide sequence: TGTGCCAGCAGTTTGGGACAGCATCAGCCCCAGCATTTT.

This clonotype was seen ten or more times. V is TRBV12-3 or TRBV12-4 and J is TRBJ2-5; TRBD1 agrees at 10 bases. With V trimmed by 6 bases and J by 4 bases, 8 bases remained unmatched. The CDR3 has 15 amino acids. CDR3 DNA: TGTGCCAGCAGCAATCGACAGGGGGCCGGAGAGACCCAGTACTTC. This encodes CASSNRQGAGETQYF.

This clonotype was recorded at least ten times. J is TRBJ2-7 and V is TRBV20-1, with D unresolved. The CDR3 runs to 13 residues. Trimming removed 4 bases from V and 0 bases from J, with 10 bases in between. CDR1 and CDR2 from the germline V gene are DFQATT and SNEGSKA (reference sequence). CDR3 sequence: CSATYDNSYEQYF. CDR3 nucleotide sequence: TGCAGTGCTACGTACGACAACTCCTACGAGCAGTACTTC.

This clonotype was found many times. This chain joins TRBV2 and TRBJ2-2; D not certain. CDR1 is SNHLY and CDR2 is FYNNEI in the germline V gene. The V gene lost 5 bases and the J gene lost 3 bases, with 10 bases spanning the gap. The CDR3 totals 14 residues. The CDR3 DNA follows: TGTGCCAGCAGTCTCGAAGGTCACACCGGGGAGCTGTTTTTT. Residues: CASSLEGHTGELFF. The full variable domain, its missing parts supplied by reference TRBV2 and TRBJ2-2, is EPEVTQTPSHQVTQMGQEVILRCVPISNHLYFYWYRQILGQKVEFLVSFYNNEISEKSEIFDDQFSVERPDGSNFTLKIRSTKLEDSAMYFCASSLEGHTGELFFGEGSRLTVL.

This clonotype was detected ten times or more. The chain is built from TRBV27 and TRBJ1-3; D perhaps matches TRBD1 (6 bases). The germline CDR1 and CDR2 sequences are MNHEY and SMNVEV (reference sequence). This CDR3 is built from 15 residues. Trimming left V 6 bases short and J 2 bases short, with 14 bases between. DNA for the CDR3: TGTGCCAGCAGGCCAACAGGGCTTCCTGGAAACACCATATATTTT. Its translation: CASRPTGLPGNTIYF.

This clonotype came up many times. The J gene is TRBJ1-1, the V gene TRBV5-4; maybe TRBD1 (6 bases). CDR1 is SGHNT and CDR2 is YYREEE in the germline V gene (reference sequence). The V end lost 0 bases, the J end lost 7 bases, and 16 bases lay between the germline ends. CDR3 size: 15 residues. CDR3 sequence (DNA): TGTGCCAGCAGCTTGGATGGGGACATGGGGCTTGAAGCTTTCTTT. Protein: CASSLDGDMGLEAFF.

This clonotype was detected many times. The gene calls are TRBV20-1 and TRBJ2-4; 14 nucleotides line up with TRBD2. The CDR3 spans 18 residues. The V segment lost 1 base and the J segment 2 bases; nucleotides outside the gene matches: 7. CDR1 is DFQATT and CDR2 is SNEGSKA in the germline V gene (reference sequence). The CDR3 protein is CSARGTSGGQVSKNIQYF. CDR3 coding DNA: TGCAGTGCTAGAGGGACTAGCGGGGGGCAGGTATCCAAAAACATTCAGTACTTC.

This clonotype occurred many times. The DNA of the CDR3 is TGTGCCTGGAGTTCTACTGAACGCGGGTTTCGGAATGAAAAACTGTTTTTT. Encoded protein: CAWSSTERGFRNEKLFF. V and J are TRBV30 and TRBJ1-4; D not certain. The length of the CDR3 is 17 residues. The germline CDR1 and CDR2 sequences are GTSNPN and SVGIG (reference sequence). The V and J ends lost 2 bases and 5 bases respectively, with 21 bases between them.

This clonotype has a count of ten or more. The genes are TRBV19 and TRBJ1-3; 10 bases line up with TRBD1. This CDR3 has 17 amino acids. The trim removed 1 base at V and 8 bases at J, leaving 11 bases unmatched. Germline V gene lookup returns CDR1 LNHDA and CDR2 SQIVND (reference sequence). The CDR3 is CASSIAPTGTGADTIYF. The CDR3 bases are TGTGCCAGTAGTATAGCCCCGACCGGGACAGGGGCTGACACCATATATTTT.

By its share, this clonotype is medium-sized. The J gene is TRBJ2-2, the V gene TRBV20-1, with TRBD2 matching 11 bases. CDR1 is DFQATT and CDR2 is SNEGSKA in the germline V gene (reference sequence). V gave up 0 bases and J gave up 4 bases; unmatched junction bases: 10. CDR3 size: 18 residues. The CDR3 sequence: CSARDVAGGTRVTGELFF. Here the CDR3 DNA reads TGCAGTGCTAGAGATGTAGCGGGGGGGACCAGAGTCACCGGGGAGCTGTTTTTT.

This clonotype came up many times. The chain links TRBV5-1 to TRBJ2-1, with 7 bases fitting TRBD1. The junction had 5 bases not matched to a gene; V was cut back by 1 base and J by 4 bases. The germline V gene encodes CDR1 SGHRS and CDR2 YFSETQ. The CDR3 sequence is 15 residues long. CDR3 coding DNA: TGCGCCAGCAGCTTGTCAGGGGGTGAATACAATGAGCAGTTCTTC. The encoded protein is CASSLSGGEYNEQFF.

Many counts were recorded for this clonotype. The chain links TRBV6-5 to TRBJ1-1; D remains unclear. The CDR3 runs 12 residues. Trimming left V 0 bases short and J 8 bases short, with 7 bases between. The germline CDR1 and CDR2 sequences are MNHEY and SVGAGI. The DNA of the CDR3 is TGTGCCAGCAGTTACTCTGTAGGAGAAGCTTTCTTT. As protein: CASSYSVGEAFF.

As concerns this clonotype: This clone may be a read error of a much larger clone one base away. The gene calls are TRBV7-8 and TRBJ2-7; D remains unclear. The CDR3 is 13 residues long. Germline V gene data show CDR1 as SGHVS and CDR2 as FQNEAQ. The CDR3 DNA follows: TGTGTCAGCAGCCCCCCAGCTTCCTACGAGCAGTACTTC. This encodes CVSSPPASYEQYF.

The rearrangement links TRBV28 to TRBJ2-7; D is undetermined. This CDR3 is 10 amino acids long. Trimming cost V 8 bases and J 3 bases, with 5 bases left between them. The germline V gene encodes CDR1 MDHEN and CDR2 SYDVKM. The CDR3 loop reads CASGNYEQYF. The CDR3, as DNA: TGTGCCAGCGGGAACTACGAGCAGTACTTC.

This clonotype was seen repeatedly, ten times or more. The V and J genes are TRBV5-1 and TRBJ2-7; perhaps TRBD2 as D (6 bases). Germline V gene sequence: CDR1 SGHRS, CDR2 YFSETQ. Trimming pared 4 bases from V and 7 bases from J, leaving 12 bases between. This CDR3 comprises 12 residues. Here the CDR3 reads CASSGPGREQYF. The CDR3 bases are TGCGCCAGCAGCGGGCCTGGGAGGGAGCAGTACTTC. Supplemented by reference TRBV5-1 and TRBJ2-7, the full variable domain reads KAGVTQTPRYLIKTRGQQVTLSCSPISGHRSVSWYQQTPGQGLQFLFEYFSETQRNKGNFPGRFSGRQFSNSRSEMNVSTLELGDSALYLCASSGPGREQYFGPGTRLTVT.

Many counts were recorded for this clonotype. The chain employs TRBV5-6 and TRBJ2-5; no clear D gene. CDR1 and CDR2 from the germline V gene are SGHDT and YYEEEE. The CDR3 covers 13 residues. V was pared by 1 base and J by 4 bases, with 8 bases between. The CDR3 bases are TGTGCCAGCAGCTTGCGGAACGGAGAGACCCAGTACTTC. Translating it yields CASSLRNGETQYF.